This TCR beta chain was recorded in a study of blood T cell repertoires in COVID-19. Study-wide background: Acute and convalescent COVID-19 specimens originated in the United States, Italy and Spain. T cells, B-cell-depleted T cells, or PBMCs supplied cDNA or gDNA.

Original handling: Reference gene primers were amplified, and this amplification served to estimate nucleated cell counts. The method was immunoSEQ multiplex PCR; TCRdb's version includes in-frame clones alone and lacks a portion of them. That table gives V, J and clone size, and the DNA gave D and trimming. Among more than 200,000 clones, about 87% were seen once, and the ten largest hold 2% to 3%. CDR3 length: 13 residues. The germline CDR1 and CDR2 sequences are LNHDA and SQIVND (reference sequence). The V end was cut by 5 bases, the J end by 6 bases, with 14 bases between. Followed longitudinally, the Seattle patients had been enrolled during active infection.

The V gene is TRBV19, the J gene TRBJ2-7, with D possibly TRBD1 on 6 matching bases. Input material: peripheral blood. This sequence was found in a man aged 25 to 40 with COVID-19, enrolled during active disease. CDR3 DNA sequence: TGTGCCAGTAGTTTGTCAGGGGCTTTCGAGCAGTACTTC. Translated: CASSLSGAFEQYF. The complete variable domain, with remaining parts taken from reference TRBV19 and TRBJ2-7, reads DGGITQSPKYLFRKEGQNVTLSCEQNLNHDAMYWYRQDPGQGLRLIYYSQIVNDFQKGDIAEGYSVSREKKESFPLTVTSAQKNPTAFYLCASSLSGAFEQYFGPGTRLTVT.